Listed below are T cell receptor beta chains from one sample, sequenced in a study of molecular identifiers for immune sequencing clone quantification. Each CDR3 protein is one row after TCRdb ran MiXCR on the PCR reads. This table holds tens of thousands of distinct CDR3 sequences, about 23% found once. Specimen: naive CD8+ T cells from blood, with Jurkat cell RNA spiked in. These TCRs come from a human donor in good health. Some libraries in this study had Jurkat cell RNA spiked in. Each CDR3 is given with its conserved first and last residue. The D gene is left open where the match is weak. Only some rows state a clone size, as once, few, many or a class for expanded clones.

CDR3,DNA,J,length,size,V,D
CASSSTGAGYSGNTIYF,TGTGCCAGCAGCTCAACAGGGGCCGGATACTCTGGAAACACCATATATTTT,TRBJ1-3,17,NA,TRBV7-9,TRBD1
CASSEGYEQYF,TGTGCCAGCTCCGAGGGGTACGAGCAGTACTTC,TRBJ2-7,11,many,TRBV6-2/TRBV6-3,NA
CSVEEDTQYF,TGCAGCGTTGAGGAAGATACGCAGTATTTT,TRBJ2-3,10,many,TRBV29-1,NA
CSAGAGLEEPEQYF,TGCAGTGCTGGGGCGGGACTAGAAGAGCCAGAGCAGTACTTC,TRBJ2-7,14,many,TRBV20-1,TRBD2
CAWRGTGNEQYF,TGTGCCTGGAGGGGGACAGGGAACGAGCAGTACTTC,TRBJ2-7,12,NA,TRBV30,TRBD1
CASCVGEGATEAFF,TGTGCCAGCTGCGTAGGAGAGGGGGCCACTGAAGCTTTCTTT,TRBJ1-1,14,NA,TRBV9,TRBD1
CASSYTGTGYGTEAFF,TGTGCCAGCAGTTACACCGGGACAGGGTACGGCACTGAAGCTTTCTTT,TRBJ1-1,16,NA,TRBV6-5,TRBD1
CASSLVFAGAGDTQYF,TGTGCCAGCAGCTTGGTTTTCGCGGGAGCGGGAGATACGCAGTATTTT,TRBJ2-3,16,many,TRBV5-4,TRBD2
CASRDSSGANVLTF,TGTGCCAGTCGGGACAGCTCTGGGGCCAACGTCCTGACTTTC,TRBJ2-6,14,NA,TRBV19,TRBD1
CASSSDAGLEQYF,TGTGCCAGCAGCTCAGACGCGGGTCTGGAGCAGTACTTC,TRBJ2-7,13,NA,TRBV7-2,NA